The 22 T cell receptor beta chains in this list originate from one sample, sequenced in a study of shared clonotypes between healthy human individuals. Positively selected for CCR7, the CD45RO-negative cells used as naive CD8 cells excluded terminally differentiated effector memory CD45RA+ cells. Sequencing was performed with immunoSEQ multiplex PCR; in TCRdb, only in-frame clones are kept and a portion is missing. The repertoire holds about 2.1 million clones, around 93% seen once, with over 1.5% in the top ten. Input material: naive CD8+ T cells from PBMCs. These receptors were collected from a man between 18 and 35 years old in good health. Some clones in this sample may be carry-over from other donors' samples.

The gene calls are TRBV7-8 and TRBJ2-3, with D perhaps TRBD1 (5 bases). The CDR3 runs 17 residues. Trimming cost V 0 bases and J 4 bases, with 17 bases left between them. The germline CDR1 and CDR2 sequences are SGHVS and FQNEAQ. The DNA of the CDR3 is TGTGCCAGCAGCTTAGCGCAAGGGGCTTGGGCAGCAGATACGCAGTATTTT. This translates into CASSLAQGAWAADTQYF.

The chain links TRBV6-1 to TRBJ2-5; D gene uncertain. This CDR3 spans 14 amino acids. Germline lookup yields CDR1 MNHNS and CDR2 SASEGT. V shed 1 base and J shed 4 bases, with 10 bases lying between them. The CDR3 region is CASSEGPKGETQYF. The CDR3 DNA follows: TGTGCCAGCAGTGAAGGCCCCAAGGGAGAGACCCAGTACTTC.

This clone was seen just once. The gene calls are TRBV11-2 and TRBJ2-7, with 9 bases that match TRBD2. Germline V gene data show CDR1 as SGHAT and CDR2 as FQNNGV. The CDR3 has 15 amino acids. After removal of 5 bases from V and 3 bases from J, the junction contained 8 bases not matched to a gene. CDR3 in DNA: TGTGCCAGCAGCACCTGGACTAGCGCGAGCTACGAGCAGTACTTC. It codes for CASSTWTSASYEQYF.

This clone occurred once. The rearrangement joins TRBV7-9 to TRBJ1-2; TRBD1 matches 9 bases. The CDR3 sequence is 15 residues long. In germline, CDR1 is SEHNR, CDR2 FQNEAQ (reference sequence). The ends lost 4 bases at V and 7 bases at J; junction bases unmatched: 10. CDR3 sequence reads: CASSSGQGLTVGYTF. The CDR3 coding sequence is TGTGCCAGCAGCTCTGGACAGGGGTTGACAGTTGGCTACACCTTC.

This rearrangement joins TRBV4-3 to TRBJ2-1; D ambiguous. The CDR3 spans 14 residues. V gave up 4 bases and J gave up 4 bases, with 11 bases separating them. The germline gives CDR1 LGHNA, CDR2 YSLEER. The DNA for the CDR3 is TGCGCCAGCAGCCCGACGAAGGGATACAATGAGCAGTTCTTC. Encoded protein: CASSPTKGYNEQFF.

On this clone: Other DNA sequences in this sample translate to the same CDR3. The chain carries TRBV6-5 and TRBJ1-2, with a possible D match to TRBD1 (6 bases). Per the germline V gene, CDR1 is MNHEY and CDR2 is SVGAGI. The CDR3 has 12 amino acids. The V and J ends lost 3 bases and 6 bases respectively, with 8 bases between them. The CDR3 DNA is TGTGCCAGCAGTTATGGGGGCAATGGCTACACCTTC. Translating gives CASSYGGNGYTF.

The rearrangement links TRBV19 to TRBJ2-2; possible D gene TRBD2, 5 bases. The CDR3 length is 15 residues. CDR1 is LNHDA, CDR2 SQIVND, per germline (reference sequence). Deletions cut 3 bases from V and 0 bases from J, with 8 bases between. The CDR3: CASSMAEANTGELFF. DNA of the CDR3: TGTGCCAGTAGTATGGCGGAGGCGAACACCGGGGAGCTGTTTTTT.

This chain joins TRBV4-3 and TRBJ2-5; 8 bases match TRBD2. With the DNA end fitting TRBJ2-7 better, the J assignment may be wrong. The CDR3 sequence is 15 residues long. Germline V CDR1 and CDR2: LGHNA, YSLEER. The CDR3 spells CASSQESGSWYEQYF. The CDR3 DNA sequence: TGCGCCAGCAGCCAAGAAAGCGGGAGTTGGTACGAGCAGTACTTC.

The rearrangement uses TRBV7-9 and TRBJ2-1; 7 nucleotides line up with TRBD2. Germline loops: CDR1 SEHNR, CDR2 FQNEAQ (reference sequence). J was trimmed by 0 bases and V by 5 bases; bases with no gene match: 10. The CDR3 is made up of 17 amino acids. CDR3 bases: TGTGCCAGCAGCCGACCGTCGGGAGGTAGCTCCTACAATGAGCAGTTCTTC. Amino acids: CASSRPSGGSSYNEQFF. Together with reference TRBV7-9 and TRBJ2-1, the CDR3 gives the full variable domain: DTGVSQNPRHKITKRGQNVTFRCDPISEHNRLYWYRQTLGQGPEFLTYFQNEAQLEKSRLLSDRFSAERPKGSFSTLEIQRTEQGDSAMYLCASSRPSGGSSYNEQFFGPGTRLTVL.

In its sample, this clone was seen once. J is TRBJ2-1 and V is TRBV28, with 8 bases aligning to TRBD1. V lost 5 bases, J lost 6 bases, and 9 bases stayed unmatched. CDR3 size: 15 residues. The V gene's germline CDR1 is MDHEN and CDR2 SYDVKM. DNA for the CDR3: TGTGCCAGCAGTGAAAGGACAGGGATCGCCAATGAGCAGTTCTTC. This sequence encodes CASSERTGIANEQFF.

The chain is built from TRBV2 and TRBJ2-5; 10 nucleotides align to TRBD2. With the DNA end fitting TRBJ2-7 better, the J assignment may be wrong. This CDR3 region has 16 residues. CDR1 and CDR2 from the germline V gene are SNHLY and FYNNEI. CDR3 sequence (DNA): TGTGCCAGCAGTGTAATGGCTAGCGGGAGCTCCTACGAGCAGTACTTC. Its translation: CASSVMASGSSYEQYF.

Only a few counts were recorded for this clone. The CDR3 protein is CSPEGAFF. In DNA form, the CDR3 reads TGCAGCCCTGAAGGGGCTTTCTTT. The J gene is TRBJ1-1, the V gene TRBV29-1, with no clear D. Trimming shortened V by 8 bases and J by 11 bases, and 9 bases separated the two germline ends. Germline lookup yields CDR1 SQVTM and CDR2 ANQGSEA. The CDR3 runs 8 residues.

The chain recombines TRBV29-1 with TRBJ2-7; no firm D call. Germline V gene data show CDR1 as SQVTM and CDR2 as ANQGSEA. The CDR3 covers 11 residues. V was clipped by 5 bases and J by 3 bases, with 8 bases between them. The CDR3 region is CSVPWGYEQYF. CDR3 bases: TGCAGCGTTCCGTGGGGCTACGAGCAGTACTTC.

This chain uses TRBV5-1 with TRBJ1-1; D uncertain. The CDR3 sequence is 14 residues long. The germline V gene has CDR1 SGHRS and CDR2 YFSETQ. V lost 0 bases, J lost 1 base, and 7 bases lay in between. As DNA, the CDR3 is TGCGCCAGCAGCTTGGCCCCAGGGAACACTGAAGCTTTCTTT. Residues: CASSLAPGNTEAFF.

The gene calls are TRBV5-1 and TRBJ2-3, with 7 positions matching TRBD2. Germline lookup yields CDR1 SGHRS and CDR2 YFSETQ. The CDR3 consists of 14 residues. V lost 0 bases and J lost 4; bases outside the gene matches: 2. Written as DNA, the CDR3 is TGCGCCAGCAGCTTGGAGCGGGAACCAGATACGCAGTATTTT. Its protein product is CASSLEREPDTQYF.

The chain is built from TRBV28 and TRBJ2-1; TRBD1 aligns across 7 bases. The CDR3 spans 14 residues. The junction had 5 bases not matched to a gene; V was cut back by 3 bases and J by 6 bases. Germline CDR1 is MDHEN and CDR2 is SYDVKM. This CDR3 reads CASSFGTATNEQFF. Written as DNA, the CDR3 is TGTGCCAGCAGTTTCGGGACAGCCACCAATGAGCAGTTCTTC.

The rearrangement links TRBV4-3 to TRBJ1-2, with 8 bases identical to TRBD1. The CDR3 length is 17 residues. Germline CDR1 and CDR2: LGHNA and YSLEER. After removal of 0 bases from V and 2 bases from J, the junction contained 8 bases not matched to a gene. This CDR3 is CASSQDPSGGANYGYTF. The CDR3 DNA sequence: TGCGCCAGCAGCCAAGATCCTTCAGGGGGCGCGAACTATGGCTACACCTTC.

Turning to this clone: Different DNA sequences within this sample yield the same CDR3. The chain links TRBV9 to TRBJ1-5, with D tentatively TRBD1 (5 bases). Trimming cost V 0 bases and J 9 bases, with 10 bases left between them. The CDR3 loop spans 13 amino acids. Germline assignment: CDR1 SGDLS and CDR2 YYNGEE. CDR3 nucleotide sequence: TGTGCCAGCAGCGTAGGGGCTCAGGGGCCCCAGCATTTT. Encoded protein: CASSVGAQGPQHF.

The rearrangement uses TRBV5-1 and TRBJ1-2; 8 nucleotides line up with TRBD1. Germline CDR1 and CDR2: SGHRS and YFSETQ. The CDR3 contains 12 residues. After removal of 3 bases from V and 7 bases from J, the junction contained 2 bases not matched to a gene. CDR3 bases: TGCGCCAGCAGCTATACAGGGGGTGGCTACACCTTC. Protein product: CASSYTGGGYTF. Filled out from reference TRBV5-1 and TRBJ1-2, the complete variable domain reads KAGVTQTPRYLIKTRGQQVTLSCSPISGHRSVSWYQQTPGQGLQFLFEYFSETQRNKGNFPGRFSGRQFSNSRSEMNVSTLELGDSALYLCASSYTGGGYTFGSGTRLTVV.

J is TRBJ1-1 and V is TRBV28; D call uncertain. V was clipped by 5 bases and J by 0 bases, with 10 bases between them. This CDR3 contains 14 residues. Germline CDR1 is MDHEN and CDR2 is SYDVKM. CDR3 in DNA: TGTGCCAGCAGTGTGCCTTATTTGAACACTGAAGCTTTCTTT. Translating it yields CASSVPYLNTEAFF.

This clone was recorded only once. The J gene is TRBJ2-1, the V gene TRBV9, with D perhaps matching TRBD1 or TRBD2 (6 bases each). V lost 4 bases, J lost 3 bases, and 14 bases lay in between. The CDR3 loop spans 15 amino acids. Germline V CDR1 and CDR2: SGDLS, YYNGEE. In DNA, the CDR3 is TGTGCCAGCAGCCTGAGAGGGGGAGGCTACAATGAGCAGTTCTTC. It translates to CASSLRGGGYNEQFF.

The V and J genes are TRBV28 and TRBJ2-4, with D unresolved. The CDR3 is made up of 15 amino acids. V lost 4 bases to trimming and J lost 4 bases, with 14 bases between them. Germline V gene lookup returns CDR1 MDHEN and CDR2 SYDVKM. The CDR3 sequence: CASSSPPNPKNIQYF. The CDR3 coding sequence is TGTGCCAGCAGTTCCCCCCCCAATCCTAAAAACATTCAGTACTTC.